The 2 T cell receptor beta chains in this list originate from one sample, sequenced in a study of T cell changes during pregnancy in multiple sclerosis. Assay: immunoSEQ multiplex PCR; the TCRdb copy retains only in-frame clones and omits some. The table includes about 93,000 clones, almost 95% detected once. The sequenced sample was peripheral blood, obtained after pregnancy. The receptor set was obtained from a female donor with multiple sclerosis, enrolled in a pregnancy study.

The rearrangement links TRBV19 to TRBJ2-5, with D tentatively TRBD1 (5 bases). Trimming pared 2 bases from V and 3 bases from J, leaving 13 bases between. The germline V gene has CDR1 LNHDA and CDR2 SQIVND (reference sequence). The CDR3 consists of 15 residues. The CDR3 DNA is TGTGCCAGTAGTATAAGGGGCCCGCACAAAGAGACCCAGTACTTC. Protein: CASSIRGPHKETQYF. Full variable domain (missing parts from reference TRBV19 and TRBJ2-5): DGGITQSPKYLFRKEGQNVTLSCEQNLNHDAMYWYRQDPGQGLRLIYYSQIVNDFQKGDIAEGYSVSREKKESFPLTVTSAQKNPTAFYLCASSIRGPHKETQYFGPGTRLLVL.

The sample holds one count of this clone. Lacking the conserved final phenylalanine or tryptophan, this CDR3 likely reflects a read error. The limits of the CDR3 on the DNA are not certain, so only TCRdb's listed CDR3 is given. The CDR3 sequence: CASTPEVGDTSY. The chain uses TRBV6-1 and TRBJ2-7; the DNA was not used to check the table's D call, TRBD1. The CDR3 sequence runs 12 residues, both termini included. The germline gives CDR1 MNHNS, CDR2 SASEGT.